The following is a TCR beta chain sequence with its context. Its antigen is unidentified. The entry originates in a study of T cell repertoires in cytomegalovirus infection. Using its own MiXCR run on the reads, TCRdb lists one record per CDR3 protein. In the table there are 900,000 to 950,000 distinct CDR3 sequences, around 31% of which are singletons. General study findings and limits: In two of eight donors, the top clonotype was HLA-C-restricted CMV-specific.

The CDR3 spans 17 residues. Looked up from germline, CDR1 is MNHNY and CDR2 is SVGAGI (reference sequence). After removal of 7 bases from V and 1 base from J, the junction contained 12 bases not matched to a gene. This chain links TRBV6-6 with TRBJ2-2; 7 bases agree with TRBD1. This sequence was found in a human donor in good health (CMV status not recorded). Some clones in this sample may be carry-over from other donors' samples. The sample in question was cultured CD8+ T cells from PBMCs, obtained from culture after CMV antigen stimulation. CDR3 sequence (DNA): TGTGCCAGCACCCAAACCCGGACAGGTCGGAACACCGGGGAGCTGTTTTTT. Translation: CASTQTRTGRNTGELFF.